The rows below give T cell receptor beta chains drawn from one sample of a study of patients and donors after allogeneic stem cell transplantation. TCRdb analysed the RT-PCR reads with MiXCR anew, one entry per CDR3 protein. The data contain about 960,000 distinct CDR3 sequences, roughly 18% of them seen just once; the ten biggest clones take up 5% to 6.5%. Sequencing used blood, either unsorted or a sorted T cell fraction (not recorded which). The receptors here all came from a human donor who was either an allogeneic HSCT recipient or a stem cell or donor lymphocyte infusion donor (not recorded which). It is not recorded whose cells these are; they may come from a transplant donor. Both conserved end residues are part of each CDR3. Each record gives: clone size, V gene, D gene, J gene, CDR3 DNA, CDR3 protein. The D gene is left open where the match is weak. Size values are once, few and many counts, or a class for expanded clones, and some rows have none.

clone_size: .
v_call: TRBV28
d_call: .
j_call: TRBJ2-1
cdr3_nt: TGTGCCAGCAGTATACAGGGATACAATGAGCAGTTCTTC
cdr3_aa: CASSIQGYNEQFF

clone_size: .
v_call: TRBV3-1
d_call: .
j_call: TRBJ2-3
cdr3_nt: TGTGCCAGCAGCCAAGAGGTTCACACAGATACGCAGTATTTT
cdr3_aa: CASSQEVHTDTQYF

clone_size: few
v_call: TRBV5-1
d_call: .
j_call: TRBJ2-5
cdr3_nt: TGCGCCAGCAGCTTGTCCAGGGGTGAGGAGACCCAGTACTTC
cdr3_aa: CASSLSRGEETQYF

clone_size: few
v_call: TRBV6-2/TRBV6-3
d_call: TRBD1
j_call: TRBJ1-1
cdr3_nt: TGTGCCAGCAGTTACAGACAGGGGACTGAAGCTTTCTTT
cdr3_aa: CASSYRQGTEAFF

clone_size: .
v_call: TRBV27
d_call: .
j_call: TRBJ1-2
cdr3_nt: TGTGCCAGCATGGGCAGGGACCTCTATGGCTACACCTTC
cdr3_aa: CASMGRDLYGYTF

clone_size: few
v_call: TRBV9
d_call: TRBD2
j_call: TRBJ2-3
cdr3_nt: TGTGCCAGCAGCGTGAGTTCCGGGACTAGCGGGGTTAATACGCAGTATTTT
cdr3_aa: CASSVSSGTSGVNTQYF

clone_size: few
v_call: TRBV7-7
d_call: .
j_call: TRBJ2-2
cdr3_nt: TGTGCTAGCAGCTTAGTGGCCACTGAGTTCCCGAACACCGGGGAGCTGTTTTTT
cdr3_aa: CASSLVATEFPNTGELFF

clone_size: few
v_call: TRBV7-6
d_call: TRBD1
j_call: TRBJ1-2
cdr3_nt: TGTGCCAGCAGCCACTGGACAGGGGGTGGCTATGGCTACACCTTC
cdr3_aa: CASSHWTGGGYGYTF

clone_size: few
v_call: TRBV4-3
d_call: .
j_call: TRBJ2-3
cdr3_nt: TGCGCCAGCAGCCAAGAATCAGGGGGGGCTCCAGATACGCAGTATTTT
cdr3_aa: CASSQESGGAPDTQYF

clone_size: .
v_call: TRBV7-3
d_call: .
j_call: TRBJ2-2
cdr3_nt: TGTGCCAGCAGCTTAAACGCAGCCGGGGAGCTGTTTTTT
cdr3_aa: CASSLNAAGELFF

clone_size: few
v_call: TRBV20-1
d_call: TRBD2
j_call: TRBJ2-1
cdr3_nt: TGCAGTGCTGGTTTTCCCGGGACTAGCCTTTACAATGAGCAGTTCTTC
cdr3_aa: CSAGFPGTSLYNEQFF

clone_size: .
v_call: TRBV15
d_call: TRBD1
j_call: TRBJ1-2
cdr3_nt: TGTGCCACCGGGACAGGGGGCAAGGACTATGGCTACACCTTC
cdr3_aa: CATGTGGKDYGYTF

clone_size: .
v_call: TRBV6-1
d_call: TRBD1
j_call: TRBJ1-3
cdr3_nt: TGTGCCAGCAGCAATCCAGGGGGGGGCTCTGGAAACACCATATATTTT
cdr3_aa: CASSNPGGGSGNTIYF

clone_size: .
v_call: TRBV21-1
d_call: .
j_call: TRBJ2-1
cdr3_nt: TGTGCCAGCAGCAAAAGGGAGTTAGGGGCAAGCTCCTACAATGAGCAGTTCTTC
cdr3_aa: CASSKRELGASSYNEQFF

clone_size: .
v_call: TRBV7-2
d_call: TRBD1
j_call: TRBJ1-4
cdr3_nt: TGTGCCAGCAGCTCGGACAGGACTAATGAAAAACTGTTTTTT
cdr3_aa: CASSSDRTNEKLFF

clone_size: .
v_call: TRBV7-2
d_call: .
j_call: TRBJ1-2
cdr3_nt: TGTGCCAGCAGCCGGGGTACGGGTATGGCGGGCTACACCTTC
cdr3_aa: CASSRGTGMAGYTF

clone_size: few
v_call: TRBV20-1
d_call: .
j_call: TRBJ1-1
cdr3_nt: TGCAGTGCTAGAGTGGCAGGGGTTGAAGCTTTCTTT
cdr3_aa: CSARVAGVEAFF

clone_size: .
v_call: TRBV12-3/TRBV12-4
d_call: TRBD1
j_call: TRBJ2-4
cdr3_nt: TGTGCCAGCAGTTTTGAGGGGGCGATTGGCAAAAACATTCAGTACTTC
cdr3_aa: CASSFEGAIGKNIQYF

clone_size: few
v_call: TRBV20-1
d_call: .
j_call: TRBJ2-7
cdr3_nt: TGCAGTGCTATGGCGGGAACCCTCTACGAGCAGTACTTC
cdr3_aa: CSAMAGTLYEQYF

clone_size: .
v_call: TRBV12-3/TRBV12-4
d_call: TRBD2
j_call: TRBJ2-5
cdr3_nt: TGTGCCAGCAGCGGGACTAGCGGGAGATCGGAGACCCAGTACTTC
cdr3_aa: CASSGTSGRSETQYF

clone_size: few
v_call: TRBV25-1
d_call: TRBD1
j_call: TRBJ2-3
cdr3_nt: TGTGCCAGCAGTGACCTGACAGGGGAGGCCACAGATACGCAGTATTTT
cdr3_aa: CASSDLTGEATDTQYF

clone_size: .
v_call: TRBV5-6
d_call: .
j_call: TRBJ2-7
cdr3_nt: TGTGCCAGCAGCTTGGGTCGGGGCTACTCCTACGAGCAGTACTTC
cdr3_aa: CASSLGRGYSYEQYF

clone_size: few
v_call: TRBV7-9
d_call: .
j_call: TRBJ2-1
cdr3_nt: TGTGCCAGCAGCTTAGGAGGATACTCCTACAATGAGCAGTTCTTC
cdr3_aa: CASSLGGYSYNEQFF

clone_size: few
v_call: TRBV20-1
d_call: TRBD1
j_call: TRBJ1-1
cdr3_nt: TGCAGTGCTAGGGGACAGGGGGCAAACACTGAAGCTTTCTTT
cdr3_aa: CSARGQGANTEAFF

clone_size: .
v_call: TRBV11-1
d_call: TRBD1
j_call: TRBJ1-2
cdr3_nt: TGTGCCAGCAGCTCCCAGGGGGCGGACGGCTACACCTTC
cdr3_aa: CASSSQGADGYTF